This entry describes one TCR beta chain. These data are taken from a study of blood T cell repertoires in COVID-19. About the research overall: Nucleic acid was either cDNA or gDNA, and it came from T cells, B-cell-depleted T cells, or PBMCs.

Original processing notes: Estimation of nucleated cell counts relied on the amplification of reference gene primers. Some clones are missing from TCRdb's copy, which holds only in-frame ones; the method was immunoSEQ multiplex PCR. The D gene and trimming were derived from the DNA, and the V and J assignments and clone size from that table. Altogether about 220,000 clones are present, over 75% being singletons, with the ten largest covering approximately 3.5%. Trimming took 6 bases from V and 8 from J, leaving 8 bases between them. The CDR3 has 11 residues. Participant ages covered roughly 18 to 90 years across 25 or so US areas. Cohorts were determined from participant-reported clinical history.

Sequencing was carried out using PBMCs or T cells enriched from blood (not recorded which). This receptor was taken from a young woman in a cohort exposed to, infected with or recovered from COVID-19 (not recorded which). The chain employs TRBV12-3 or TRBV12-4 and TRBJ2-1, with D unresolved. CDR3: CASSSGHEQFF. CDR3 bases: TGTGCCAGCAGCTCTGGGCATGAGCAGTTCTTC.